The source of this T cell receptor (beta chain) is a study of OX40 agonist ivuxolimab in advanced cancers. Only in-frame clones appear in the TCRdb table, and some are missing; sequencing was by immunoSEQ multiplex PCR. The sample records just over 35,000 clones, over 75% being singletons. This clone was counted a single time. Germline assignment: CDR1 MNHEY and CDR2 SVGAGI. The CDR3 spans 13 residues. V shed 7 bases and J 4 bases; nucleotides not matched to a gene: 3. The sequencing here drew on CD4+ or CD8+ T cells sorted from blood, taken in a trial of the OX40 agonist ivuxolimab. The chain joins TRBV6-5 to TRBJ2-2; 7 bases align to TRBD1. This receptor was obtained from an adult with an advanced solid tumor such as melanoma, head and neck, liver or kidney cancer. CDR3 region: CASNDRATGELFF. DNA for the CDR3: TGTGCCAGCAACGACAGGGCCACCGGGGAGCTGTTTTTT.